This TCR beta chain was obtained from a study of OX40 agonist ivuxolimab in advanced cancers. Overall study results and limits: CD4+ and CD8+ blood T cells expanded clonally by week 6 at 0.1 to 3.0 mg/kg.

This CDR3 contains 14 residues. The germline CDR1 and CDR2 sequences are KGHSH and LQKENI. V gave up 5 bases and J gave up 6 bases, with 15 bases separating them. Systemic immunosuppression or autoimmune disease history was grounds to exclude patients. Peripheral blood came from all dose cohorts at three timepoints. Note on this clone: What it binds is not known.

Profiling relied on immunoSEQ multiplex PCR, and the TCRdb table lists in-frame clones only, not all of them. Here the sample spans fewer than 50,000 clones, about three quarters being singletons. This TCR was sampled from an adult with an advanced solid tumor such as melanoma, head and neck, liver or kidney cancer. Specimen: CD4+ or CD8+ T cells sorted from blood, collected in a trial of the OX40 agonist ivuxolimab. The V and J genes are TRBV18 and TRBJ2-3, with a tentative D call TRBD2 (5 bases). CDR3 residues: CASSTLADFDTQYF. The CDR3 coding sequence is TGTGCCAGCTCAACCTTGGCGGACTTCGATACGCAGTATTTT.